This TCR beta chain was profiled in a study of somatic mutations in T cells in chronic GVHD (dated by TCRdb to 2019 to 2021). Trimming removed 4 bases from V and 4 bases from J; the gene matches leave 8 bases unexplained. The CDR3, cysteine through phenylalanine, is 16 amino acids long. The sequence is cut down to CDR3 DNA, 48 bases in frame from base 1. According to the germline V gene (reference sequence), CDR1 reads SGHNT and CDR2 reads YYREEE. Only a few counts were recorded for this clone. The specificity of this receptor is unknown. The record has no base qualities; no much larger clone is one base away. Genomic DNA was isolated and then used for TCRbeta deep sequencing. TCRbeta CDR3 sequencing and initial data processing were performed as a commercial service with the immunoSEQ assay. In the original analysis: Reads were demultiplexed, adapter and primer sequences were removed, similar clones were merged by frequency-ratio clustering, and V, D, J genes were annotated with IMGT. Held by TCRdb, this immuneACCESS table contains in-frame sequences only and omits some clones. Under half of the omission traces to an unresolved V gene where checked; the cause of the rest is unknown. The V and J calls and clone size come from that table; D and trimming were worked out from the DNA. The sample table holds 13,000 or so clones, of which around 80% were seen once. The ten largest clones capture less than 40% of the sample.

For sorting, cells were stained with anti-CD3, anti-CD4, anti-CD8 and a Vbeta20 antibody from the IOTest Beta Mark kit and sorted on a FACSAria III to a purity above 97%. Peripheral blood was collected in sodium heparin tubes and mononuclear cells were isolated by Ficoll-Paque PLUS density gradient centrifugation. CD4+ Vbeta20+, CD4+ Vbeta20-, and CD8+ T cell fractions were FACS-sorted before TCRbeta deep sequencing. Sequenced material: Vbeta20-negative CD4+ T cells from blood. In light of the paper, this sample's cell subset or site label describes: CD4+ T cells sorted as TCR Vbeta20 negative by flow cytometry. The chain couples TRBV5-4 to TRBJ1-3; 10 middle bases align to TRBD1. The TCR originated in a male patient aged 45-59 years with chronic graft-versus-host disease. Because of the transplant, the T cells may be the graft donor's rather than the patient's own. CDR3 loop: CASSPRQGAGGNTIYF. The sequenced DNA: TGTGCCAGCAGCCCAAGACAGGGGGCGGGAGGAAACACCATATATTTT.